These T cell receptor beta chains were read from a single sample in a study of blood T cells in healthy people across ages. TCRdb independently ran MiXCR on the 5' RACE reads; one entry per CDR3 protein. The table records over a million distinct CDR3 sequences, approximately 40% of them present only once. Sequenced input: blood. These receptors all come from a woman younger than 30 in good health. Both conserved end residues are part of each CDR3. A D gene is named only where the DNA matches it firmly. Clone size is not always given. Where it is, it says once, few, many or a class for expanded clones.

v_call	clone_size	d_call	j_call	cdr3_nt	cdr3_aa
TRBV27	NA	TRBD2	TRBJ2-1	TGTGCCACCCGTTGGGGAGGGCCGTACAATGAGCAGTTCTTC	CATRWGGPYNEQFF
TRBV6-1	NA	NA	TRBJ1-5	TGTGCCAGCAGTGAAGGGGCGGCCAGGGTGCGCAAGCAGCCCCGGCATTTT	CASSEGAARVRKQPRHF
TRBV2	NA	NA	TRBJ2-1	TGTGCCAGCAGTGAATGGCTAGCTTCTGGCGATGAGCAGTTCTTC	CASSEWLASGDEQFF
TRBV27	NA	TRBD1	TRBJ2-3	TGTGCCAGCAGTTTACGACAGGGCCTACCCACAGATACGCAGTATTTT	CASSLRQGLPTDTQYF
TRBV27	few	NA	TRBJ1-3	TGTGCCAGCAGTTTATCGTTCCTTGGTGTAGAGTTTGGAAACACCATATATTTT	CASSLSFLGVEFGNTIYF
TRBV10-3	few	NA	TRBJ1-2	TGTGCCATCAGGGAACAGGGTAATTTTGGCTACACCTTC	CAIREQGNFGYTF
TRBV4-1	NA	TRBD1	TRBJ2-7	TGCGCCAGCAGCCAAGGAGGGACAGGGGACTCCTACGAGCAGTACTTC	CASSQGGTGDSYEQYF
TRBV7-6	few	NA	TRBJ2-3	TGTGCCGCCCTACAAGGGGGGGCACTCACAGATACGCAGTATTTT	CAALQGGALTDTQYF
TRBV29-1	once	TRBD2	TRBJ2-1	TGCAGCGTGGCTTGCGGGGGGGCTAATGAGCAGTTCTTC	CSVACGGANEQFF
TRBV6-1	few	NA	TRBJ2-1	TGTGCCATAGATGAGCAGTTCTTC	CAIDEQFF
TRBV6-6	few	TRBD1	TRBJ2-5	TGTGCCAGCAGTTACGGCTGGGACAGGGTGGGAGAGACCCAGTACTTC	CASSYGWDRVGETQYF
TRBV5-1	NA	TRBD2	TRBJ2-1	TGCGCCAGCAGCTTGATGGTAGCGGGAGCTGAGCAGTTCTTC	CASSLMVAGAEQFF
TRBV7-9	NA	NA	TRBJ2-7	TGTGCCAGCAGCCTATGGACCGTCTCCGACGAGCAGTACTTC	CASSLWTVSDEQYF
TRBV29-1	few	NA	TRBJ2-7	TGCAGCGTTGGGTTGACAGACCGACCCTACGAGCAGTACTTC	CSVGLTDRPYEQYF
TRBV7-9	once	NA	TRBJ2-3	TGTGCCAGCACCGGGACCCGGGGCACAGATACGCAGTATTTT	CASTGTRGTDTQYF
TRBV24-1	few	NA	TRBJ1-2	TGTGCCACCAGTGATTCGCGCGAGGGGCCGAACTATGGCTACACCTTC	CATSDSREGPNYGYTF
TRBV20-1	NA	TRBD2	TRBJ2-5	TGCAGTGCTAGAAAGGGACTAGCGGCTAAGGAGACCCAGTACTTC	CSARKGLAAKETQYF
TRBV7-2	few	NA	TRBJ2-1	TGTGCCAGCAGGGAGCTAGCAAACTCGGAGTTCTTC	CASRELANSEFF
TRBV6-6	few	NA	TRBJ2-3	TGTGCCAGCAGTTCCTGGCTTGTGACAGATACGCAGTATTTT	CASSSWLVTDTQYF
TRBV4-1	few	TRBD2	TRBJ2-5	TGCGCCAGCAGCCTCCGAGCGGGAGACCGGCAAGAGACCCAGTACTTC	CASSLRAGDRQETQYF
TRBV7-2	many	NA	TRBJ2-7	TGTGCCAGCAGCTCATCAGGAGGTAACGAGCAGTACTTC	CASSSSGGNEQYF
TRBV27	NA	NA	TRBJ2-7	TGTGCCAGCAGTCTGGGAATGACAGACGAGCAGTACTTC	CASSLGMTDEQYF
TRBV6-2/TRBV6-3	NA	NA	TRBJ1-5	TGTGCCAGCACTCGAGGGAAACATAGCAATCAGCCCCAGCATTTT	CASTRGKHSNQPQHF
TRBV6-1	NA	NA	TRBJ1-2	TGTGCCAGCAGTGAGAAGGACGGCGATGGCTACACCTTC	CASSEKDGDGYTF
TRBV28	NA	NA	TRBJ2-1	TGTGCTTCGACTAGTAAAGGGTACAATGAGCAGTTCTTC	CASTSKGYNEQFF
TRBV5-1	few	TRBD2	TRBJ2-7	TGCGCCAGCAGCACCACTAGCGGGAATGCCAATGAGCAGTACTTC	CASSTTSGNANEQYF
TRBV20-1	few	NA	TRBJ1-2	TGCAGTGCCCCCAAGACAGGCTCCTATGGCTACACCTTC	CSAPKTGSYGYTF
TRBV7-9	few	TRBD1	TRBJ1-3	TGTGCCACTCCACCCGTGTGGGACAGGGGTGGAAACACCATATATTTT	CATPPVWDRGGNTIYF
TRBV3-1	NA	NA	TRBJ2-4	TGTGCCAGCAGCCAAGAAGGCCAAAACATTCAGTACTTC	CASSQEGQNIQYF
TRBV29-1	NA	NA	TRBJ1-2	TGCAGCGTTTGGGGTACCGGGACAAAAGGTGGCTACACCTTC	CSVWGTGTKGGYTF
TRBV12-3/TRBV12-4	NA	TRBD2	TRBJ2-5	TGTGCCAACACATCGAAATTAGCGGGGGGTTTTCAAGAGACCCAGTACTTC	CANTSKLAGGFQETQYF